These 20 T cell receptor beta chains share one sample of origin, sequenced in a study of graft-versus-host responses after intestinal transplantation. These TCRs are of unknown antigen specificity. Sequenced by immunoSEQ multiplex PCR; TCRdb stores in-frame clones only, minus some. Here the sample spans roughly 70,000 clones, 84% being singletons. This material consisted of unstimulated CD4+ T cells sorted from spleen or lymph node cells, taken before transplant. These receptors were collected from a human donor who was the organ donor for an intestinal transplant.

This clone was counted a few times. The V call is TRBV5-6, the J call TRBJ1-5, with 12 positions matching TRBD1. The CDR3 loop spans 17 amino acids. Trimming at V came to 1 base and at J to 3 bases, leaving 5 bases not matched to a gene. CDR1 and CDR2 (germline): SGHDT, YYEEEE. CDR3 region: CASSLLAGQGANQPQHF. The CDR3 DNA reads TGTGCCAGCAGCTTGTTGGCGGGACAGGGGGCCAATCAGCCCCAGCATTTT.

The chain links TRBV10-2 to TRBJ2-3; perhaps TRBD2 as D (6 bases). V lost 7 bases and J 1 base, leaving 15 bases between the germline ends. CDR3 length: 15 amino acids. Germline CDR1 WSHSY, CDR2 SAAADI. The CDR3 loop is CASKVGTSGTDTQYF. The CDR3 nucleotides read TGCGCCAGCAAAGTCGGGACTTCGGGCACAGATACGCAGTATTTT.

This clone was seen more than once but under ten times. The CDR3: CASGRESTYEQYV. The CDR3 nucleotides are TGTGCCAGCGGGAGGGAGTCGACCTACGAGCAGTACGTC. The V gene is TRBV6-1, the J gene TRBJ2-7; 7 nucleotides match TRBD2. This CDR3 comprises 13 residues. J gave up 2 bases and V 8 bases, and 6 bases lay outside the gene matches. CDR1 and CDR2 (germline): MNHNS, SASEGT.

The CDR3 bases are TGTGCCAGCAGATTTAGTGGGACAGGGGGCTCCACTGAAGCTTTCTTT. Protein: CASRFSGTGGSTEAFF. V usage is TRBV7-8 and J usage is TRBJ1-1; 12 bases align to TRBD1. Trimming cost V 6 bases and J 4 bases; bases outside gene matches: 9. The CDR3 is made up of 16 amino acids. Germline CDR1 reads SGHVS; CDR2 reads FQNEAQ.

The chain combines TRBV4-3 with TRBJ1-2; D ambiguous. Deletions cut 1 base from V and 4 bases from J, with 7 bases between. Germline V gene sequence: CDR1 LGHNA, CDR2 YSLEER. This CDR3 contains 13 residues. In DNA, the CDR3 is TGCGCCAGCAGCCAAGCCGGGTTCTATGGCTACACCTTC. Translated, it gives CASSQAGFYGYTF.

This chain joins TRBV19 and TRBJ1-5; D not certain. Germline CDR1 is LNHDA and CDR2 is SQIVND (reference sequence). Deletions cut 3 bases from V and 5 bases from J, with 14 bases between. The CDR3 extends over 15 amino acids. The CDR3 DNA sequence: TGTGCCAGTAGTATGGAGGGCGTTTCCGATCAGCCCCAGCATTTT. It specifies CASSMEGVSDQPQHF.

V and J are TRBV5-1 and TRBJ1-2; TRBD1 might be the D (5 bases). V was cut by 0 bases and J by 2 bases, with 8 bases left in between. The germline CDR1 and CDR2 sequences are SGHRS and YFSETQ. This CDR3 spans 14 amino acids. The CDR3 loop is CASSLGQGNYGYTF. The CDR3 DNA follows: TGCGCCAGCAGCTTGGGGCAGGGAAACTATGGCTACACCTTC.

The CDR3 DNA reads TGCAGCGTTGGGGGGAGCGGGGGAGGGGAGACCCAGTACTTC. The encoded protein is CSVGGSGGGETQYF. The V and J genes are TRBV29-1 and TRBJ2-5; 8 nucleotides match TRBD2. Trimming removed 4 bases from V and 5 bases from J; junction bases left unmatched: 9. The CDR3 totals 14 residues. Germline CDR1 SQVTM, CDR2 ANQGSEA.

This clone was seen a few times. The CDR3 coding sequence is TGTGCCAGCAGCCCCCGGGACAGTAATTCACCCCTCCACTTT. It yields the protein CASSPRDSNSPLHF. The chain employs TRBV5-4 and TRBJ1-6, with TRBD1 identical over 7 bases. The germline gives CDR1 SGHNT, CDR2 YYREEE (reference sequence). J was trimmed by 6 bases and V by 4 bases; bases with no gene match: 4. This CDR3 contains 14 residues.

The chain couples TRBV29-1 to TRBJ2-2; D possibly corresponds to TRBD2 (5 bases). V was shortened by 3 bases and J by 7 bases, with 12 bases between the two germline ends. Per the germline V gene, CDR1 is SQVTM and CDR2 is ANQGSEA. CDR3 size: 13 residues. DNA of the CDR3: TGCAGCGTTGAGAGGCGGAGCGGCGGGGAGCTGTTTTTT. Its protein is CSVERRSGGELFF.

The V gene is TRBV9, the J gene TRBJ2-3; 10 bases align to TRBD2. Germline values: CDR1 SGDLS, CDR2 YYNGEE. The junction had 11 bases not matched to a gene; V was cut back by 0 bases and J by 4 bases. The CDR3 length is 18 residues. The CDR3 sequence: CASSVVGSGGQEADTQYF. DNA for the CDR3: TGTGCCAGCAGCGTAGTCGGTAGCGGGGGGCAGGAGGCAGATACGCAGTATTTT.

The chain has TRBV6-6 and TRBJ2-1; 10 positions match TRBD1. The CDR3 extends over 15 amino acids. Germline loops: CDR1 MNHNY, CDR2 SVGAGI (reference sequence). The J segment lost 7 bases and the V segment lost 6 bases, leaving 9 bases of the junction unmatched. The CDR3 coding sequence is TGTGCCAGCAGCCGACAGGGGGCTTGGGAGAATGAGCAGTTCTTC. This encodes CASSRQGAWENEQFF.

V gene TRBV5-4 combines with J gene TRBJ2-1; 9 nucleotides line up with TRBD2. The CDR3 runs 18 residues. V was pared by 0 bases and J by 8 bases, with 15 bases of the junction left unmatched. Germline loops: CDR1 SGHNT, CDR2 YYREEE (reference sequence). The CDR3 region is CASSLGSIRLAGVDEQFF. The CDR3 DNA reads as TGTGCCAGCAGCTTGGGGAGTATCCGGTTAGCGGGGGTTGATGAGCAGTTCTTC.

This chain connects TRBV7-3 to TRBJ2-5, with D maybe TRBD1 (5 bases). The CDR3 totals 15 residues. Trimming shortened V by 5 bases and J by 1 base, and 14 bases separated the two germline ends. Per germline, CDR1 SGHTA and CDR2 FQGTGA. This CDR3 reads CASSPGIGIQETQYF. The CDR3 bases are TGTGCCAGCAGCCCAGGGATAGGGATCCAAGAGACCCAGTACTTC.

J is TRBJ1-6 and V is TRBV28; the match to TRBD1 covers 9 bases. J lost 7 bases, V lost 6 bases, and 7 bases had no gene match. This CDR3 has 15 amino acids. Germline V lookup: CDR1 MDHEN, CDR2 SYDVKM. CDR3 bases: TGTGCCAGCAGGGGAGGGACAGGGTACAATTCACCCCTCCACTTT. Translated: CASRGGTGYNSPLHF.

The gene calls are TRBV28 and TRBJ1-1; TRBD1 is a possible D gene (5 bases). The CDR3 is 11 residues long. The V end lost 4 bases, the J end lost 11 bases, and 11 bases lay between the germline ends. Germline CDR1 and CDR2: MDHEN and SYDVKM. CDR3 DNA sequence: TGTGCCAGCAGTTATGGCGGGGCGGCTTTCTTT. Its translation: CASSYGGAAFF. Variable domain in full (rest from reference TRBV28 and TRBJ1-1): DVKVTQSSRYLVKRTGEKVFLECVQDMDHENMFWYRQDPGLGLRLIYFSYDVKMKEKGDIPEGYSVSREKKERFSLILESASTNQTSMYLCASSYGGAAFFGQGTRLTVV.

This clone was counted between two and nine times. This CDR3 reads CASSSTPGQGGDTQYF. The CDR3 DNA is TGTGCCAGCAGCTCCACCCCAGGACAGGGAGGAGATACGCAGTATTTT. The chain recombines TRBV7-2 with TRBJ2-3, with 8 bases that match TRBD1. The CDR3 spans 16 residues. After removal of 4 bases from V and 5 bases from J, the junction contained 11 bases not matched to a gene. CDR1 is SGHTA, CDR2 FQGNSA, per germline.

Here the CDR3 DNA reads TGTGCCAGCAGTTTGGAGGACAGTCTTTATGGCTACACCTTC. This encodes CASSLEDSLYGYTF. This chain connects TRBV28 to TRBJ1-2; a possible D gene is TRBD1 (6 bases). Trimming took off 3 bases at V and 5 bases at J, with 13 bases between the two ends. CDR1 is MDHEN, CDR2 SYDVKM, per germline. The CDR3 has 14 residues.

This chain links TRBV6-1 with TRBJ1-1; D is ambiguous. Germline V gives CDR1 MNHNS, CDR2 SASEGT. Trimming pared 6 bases from V and 1 base from J, leaving 15 bases between. The CDR3 sequence is 15 residues long. CDR3 protein: CASSLRATRNTEAFF. CDR3 DNA sequence: TGTGCCAGCAGCCTGAGGGCAACGAGGAACACTGAAGCTTTCTTT.

The chain has TRBV29-1 and TRBJ1-2; TRBD1 agrees at 7 bases. The germline V gene encodes CDR1 SQVTM and CDR2 ANQGSEA. This CDR3 comprises 12 residues. The V gene end was trimmed by 8 bases and the J gene end by 6 bases; junction bases not matched to a gene: 9. CDR3 DNA sequence: TGCAGCACCGACAGGGTTGAGAATGGCTACACCTTC. Translating it yields CSTDRVENGYTF.